The rows below give T cell receptor beta chains drawn from one sample of a study of cytomegalovirus exposure and HLA in healthy donors. The assay was immunoSEQ multiplex PCR, and TCRdb's table has in-frame clones only and misses some. The sample has 65,000 to 85,000 clones; around 72% are singletons. Sequencing was performed on PBMCs. These receptors were taken from a male donor in good health and CMV-seropositive. CDR3s include the opening cysteine and the closing phenylalanine or tryptophan. Fields, in order: V gene, clone size, D gene, J gene, CDR3 protein, CDR3 DNA. The D gene is left open where the match is weak. Size values are once, few and many counts, or a class for expanded clones, and some rows have none.

TRBV7-7	.	TRBD1	TRBJ1-5	CASSRRDRGQPQHF	TGTGCCAGCAGTCGCCGGGACAGGGGTCAGCCCCAGCATTTT
TRBV5-1	.	.	TRBJ2-1	CASSLSSGASYNEQFF	TGCGCCAGCAGCTTGAGTAGCGGAGCTTCCTACAATGAGCAGTTCTTC
TRBV2	.	.	TRBJ1-1	CASSVAGETEAFF	TGTGCCAGCAGTGTGGCAGGGGAAACTGAAGCTTTCTTT
TRBV5-4	.	.	TRBJ1-1	CASSLIGVTEAFF	TGTGCCAGCAGCCTAATAGGGGTCACTGAAGCTTTCTTT
TRBV10-1	.	.	TRBJ1-5	CASSSREGVHSNQPQHF	TGCGCCAGCAGTTCTCGAGAGGGGGTCCATAGCAATCAGCCCCAGCATTTT
TRBV7-2	.	TRBD2	TRBJ2-3	CASSPVAGGTDTQYF	TGTGCCAGCAGTCCAGTAGCGGGGGGCACAGATACGCAGTATTTT
TRBV7-6	.	TRBD1	TRBJ2-1	CASSLGQGASYNEQFF	TGTGCCAGCAGCTTAGGACAGGGGGCATCCTACAATGAGCAGTTCTTC
TRBV9	.	TRBD2	TRBJ2-1	CASSVGGGGSDEQFF	TGTGCCAGCAGCGTAGGGGGCGGGGGGTCGGATGAGCAGTTCTTC
TRBV2	.	.	TRBJ1-1	CASRPRWGDTEAFF	TGTGCCAGCAGACCCAGGTGGGGGGACACTGAAGCTTTCTTT
TRBV5-1	few	.	TRBJ1-2	CASSRWAQGTTNYGYTF	TGCGCCAGCAGCCGTTGGGCACAGGGCACCACTAACTATGGCTACACCTTC